The 25 T cell receptor beta chains listed next were all sequenced from one sample in a study of PD-L1 blockade in urothelial cancer (dated by TCRdb to about 2017). The time point label, as the study defines it: peripheral blood 6 weeks after treatment start. The method behind the library was the immunoSEQ multiplex PCR assay. The clones in this table, taken by TCRdb from immuneACCESS, are in-frame only. Not every clone is retained; where verified, under half of the shortfall comes from an unresolved V gene, and the cause of the rest is unknown. Counted in this sample were roughly 100,000 clones; 70% to 90% of them appeared once. The top ten constitute 8.4% of the sample. Sequenced here: PBMCs, sampled around atezolizumab (anti-PD-L1) treatment. These receptors all stem from an older man with urothelial cancer.

J is TRBJ2-1 and V is TRBV2, with 7 bases matching TRBD1. Germline values: CDR1 SNHLY, CDR2 FYNNEI. The CDR3 has 15 amino acids. The V and J ends lost 5 bases and 9 bases, in that order; junction bases with no gene match: 13. The CDR3 loop is CASSLSGTADGEQFF. In DNA, the CDR3 is TGTGCCAGCAGTTTATCAGGGACAGCCGACGGTGAGCAGTTCTTC.

This clone showed up just once. The DNA of the CDR3 is TGTGCCAGCAGTTTAAAGAGGTCCTACGAGCAGTACTTC. Encoded protein: CASSLKRSYEQYF. The genes are TRBV27 and TRBJ2-7; D not resolved. Deletions cut 2 bases from V and 1 base from J, with 6 bases between. This CDR3 region has 13 residues. CDR1 and CDR2 (germline): MNHEY, SMNVEV (reference sequence).

In this sample, this clone turned up a few times. The J gene is TRBJ2-1, the V gene TRBV19, with D possibly being TRBD1 (6 bases). Germline V CDR1 and CDR2: LNHDA, SQIVND (reference sequence). With 6 bases removed from V and 8 bases from J, the gap between germline ends came to 17 bases. This CDR3 is 14 amino acids long. The chain's CDR3 is CASSLSGHHDEQFF. The CDR3 nucleotides read TGTGCCAGTAGCCTTTCGGGACACCACGATGAGCAGTTCTTC.

The V gene is TRBV29-1, the J gene TRBJ2-2, with TRBD2 as a possible D gene (5 bases). This CDR3 has 15 amino acids. V gave up 4 bases and J gave up 4 bases, with 16 bases separating them. Germline V lookup: CDR1 SQVTM, CDR2 ANQGSEA. The CDR3 coding sequence is TGCAGCGTTGCACTTATTGCCCGGGGCACCGGGGAGCTGTTTTTT. Translated, it gives CSVALIARGTGELFF.

V gene TRBV27 combines with J gene TRBJ2-1; 10 positions agree with TRBD1. The V and J ends lost 5 bases and 7 bases, in that order; junction bases with no gene match: 2. Germline V gene lookup returns CDR1 MNHEY and CDR2 SMNVEV (reference sequence). CDR3 size: 13 residues. This CDR3 reads CASSAGQGNEQFF. The CDR3 region has the DNA TGTGCCAGCAGTGCGGGACAGGGGAATGAGCAGTTCTTC.

The chain links TRBV29-1 to TRBJ1-1; 7 nucleotides align to TRBD1. The germline gives CDR1 SQVTM, CDR2 ANQGSEA. The CDR3 is 13 residues long. J was trimmed by 5 bases and V by 3 bases; bases with no gene match: 6. The CDR3 coding sequence is TGCAGCGTTGACCACACAGGGGAAACTGAAGCTTTCTTT. It encodes CSVDHTGETEAFF.

The DNA for the CDR3 is TGTGCCAGCAGGGGCCTGAACTCTGGAAACACCATATATTTT. Translating gives CASRGLNSGNTIYF. The chain combines TRBV6-1 with TRBJ1-3; D gene uncertain. CDR1 and CDR2 (germline): MNHNS, SASEGT. The CDR3 runs to 14 residues. The ends were cut back, 6 bases at V and 0 bases at J, with 9 bases in the middle.

This chain uses TRBV29-1 with TRBJ2-5, with a weak D call TRBD2 (5 bases). Trimming shortened V by 8 bases and J by 4 bases, and 14 bases separated the two germline ends. Germline V lookup: CDR1 SQVTM, CDR2 ANQGSEA. The length of the CDR3 is 12 residues. The CDR3 DNA reads TGCAGCACAAACGAGGCGGGAGAGACCCAGTACTTC. This codes for CSTNEAGETQYF.

There are a few counts of this clone. The chain couples TRBV28 to TRBJ2-6; D not resolved. CDR1 and CDR2 from the germline V gene are MDHEN and SYDVKM. CDR3 length: 13 amino acids. Trimming stripped 7 bases from V and 0 bases from J, with 4 bases between. The CDR3: CASTFSGANVLTF. CDR3 in DNA: TGTGCCAGCACCTTCTCTGGGGCCAACGTCCTGACTTTC.

V usage is TRBV27 and J usage is TRBJ2-1; no firm D call. The V end was cut by 9 bases, the J end by 5 bases, with 17 bases between. The CDR3 sequence is 14 residues long. The germline V gene encodes CDR1 MNHEY and CDR2 SMNVEV (reference sequence). The CDR3 loop is CASSRGYENNEQFF. The CDR3 DNA reads as TGTGCCAGTTCAAGAGGATATGAGAACAATGAGCAGTTCTTC.

The gene calls are TRBV13 and TRBJ1-4, with 9 positions matching TRBD1. There are 14 residues in the CDR3. The V and J ends lost 4 bases and 7 bases, in that order; junction bases with no gene match: 4. Germline V gene data show CDR1 as PRHDT and CDR2 as FYEKMQ (reference sequence). This CDR3 reads CASSSGTGSEKLFF. The CDR3 DNA reads TGTGCCAGCAGCTCGGGGACAGGGTCTGAAAAACTGTTTTTT.

V usage is TRBV11-3 and J usage is TRBJ2-2; 7 bases agree with TRBD1. The CDR3 consists of 15 residues. The V segment lost 3 bases and the J segment 2 bases; nucleotides outside the gene matches: 3. Looked up from germline, CDR1 is SGHNT and CDR2 is YENEEA. This CDR3 reads CASSFGQANTGELFF. The CDR3 region has the DNA TGTGCCAGCAGCTTTGGACAGGCCAACACCGGGGAGCTGTTTTTT.

The rearrangement joins TRBV15 to TRBJ2-3; D may be TRBD2 (6 bases). CDR3 length: 16 residues. Trimming stripped 1 base from V and 0 bases from J, with 11 bases between. CDR1 is LNHNV and CDR2 is YYDKDF in the germline V gene (reference sequence). CDR3 protein: CATSRVPGVSTDTQYF. The DNA of the CDR3 is TGTGCCACCAGCAGAGTGCCGGGGGTTAGCACAGATACGCAGTATTTT.

The V call is TRBV2, the J call TRBJ1-2, with D hard to call. The CDR3 covers 15 residues. CDR1 and CDR2 from the germline V gene are SNHLY and FYNNEI. The V end was cut by 4 bases, the J end by 2 bases, with 14 bases between. The CDR3 DNA is TGTGCCAGCAGTGCCGGGGTTATTTTGAACTATGGCTACACCTTC. This gives the protein CASSAGVILNYGYTF.

This sequence joins TRBV5-4 and TRBJ1-6; 7 bases map to TRBD1. Germline V gene lookup returns CDR1 SGHNT and CDR2 YYREEE (reference sequence). The CDR3 consists of 15 residues. With 4 bases clipped from V and 4 bases from J, the junction kept 5 bases outside the gene matches. The CDR3 DNA follows: TGTGCCAGCAGCCCGGACAGGAGATATAATTCACCCCTCCACTTT. This sequence encodes CASSPDRRYNSPLHF.

The chain combines TRBV7-9 with TRBJ1-2; unclear D gene. Germline V gene sequence: CDR1 SEHNR, CDR2 FQNEAQ (reference sequence). The CDR3 spans 11 residues. Trimming took off 4 bases at V and 8 bases at J, with 8 bases between the two ends. CDR3 sequence reads: CASSSREGYTF. The CDR3 DNA sequence: TGTGCCAGCAGCTCGCGAGAGGGCTACACCTTC. The full variable domain, in which reference TRBV7-9 and TRBJ1-2 provide the parts outside the CDR3, is DTGVSQNPRHKITKRGQNVTFRCDPISEHNRLYWYRQTLGQGPEFLTYFQNEAQLEKSRLLSDRFSAERPKGSFSTLEIQRTEQGDSAMYLCASSSREGYTFGSGTRLTVV.

The chain couples TRBV10-3 to TRBJ2-7; TRBD2 matches at 9 bases. Losses at the gene ends were 6 bases for V and 2 bases for J; bases not matched to a gene: 17. The CDR3 totals 18 residues. Germline loops: CDR1 ENHRY, CDR2 SYGVKD. The CDR3 here is CAISNLGTSFEQTYEQYF. The CDR3 nucleotides are TGTGCCATCAGCAATCTCGGGACTAGCTTCGAACAGACCTACGAGCAGTACTTC.

The chain carries TRBV11-2 and TRBJ2-5; no firm D call. The germline CDR1 and CDR2 sequences are SGHAT and FQNNGV. The ends were cut back, 2 bases at V and 5 bases at J, with 6 bases in the middle. The CDR3 is 12 residues long. CDR3 residues: CASSLSGETQYF. The DNA of the CDR3 is TGTGCCAGCAGCTTAAGTGGCGAGACCCAGTACTTC.

The chain combines TRBV7-9 with TRBJ2-2, with D maybe TRBD2 (6 bases). Trimming took 3 bases from V and 0 from J, leaving 11 bases between them. CDR3 length equals 16 residues. Looked up from germline, CDR1 is SEHNR and CDR2 is FQNEAQ (reference sequence). For the CDR3, the DNA is TGTGCCAGCAGCTTGGCGGGGACTGCGAACACCGGGGAGCTGTTTTTT. Amino acid sequence: CASSLAGTANTGELFF.

The chain has TRBV4-2 and TRBJ1-3; TRBD1 matches 8 bases. Germline V gene data show CDR1 as LGHNA and CDR2 as YNFKEQ. Trimming at V came to 1 base and at J to 4 bases, leaving 6 bases not matched to a gene. The CDR3 covers 16 residues. The CDR3 sequence is CASSQADRVKGNTIYF. Here the CDR3 DNA reads TGTGCCAGCAGCCAAGCGGACAGGGTGAAAGGAAACACCATATATTTT.

Only one count was recorded for this clone. The genes are TRBV6-1 and TRBJ2-5; TRBD2 might be the D (5 bases). The ends were cut back, 1 base at V and 2 bases at J, with 8 bases in the middle. The CDR3 has 14 residues. Germline V gene lookup returns CDR1 MNHNS and CDR2 SASEGT. The CDR3 region is CASSEGTYQETQYF. CDR3 DNA: TGTGCCAGCAGTGAAGGGACTTATCAAGAGACCCAGTACTTC.

This clone was seen a few times. The rearrangement uses TRBV13 and TRBJ2-7; the match to TRBD2 covers 14 bases. The CDR3 is 15 amino acids. Germline values: CDR1 PRHDT, CDR2 FYEKMQ (reference sequence). V shed 4 bases, J shed 3 bases, and the junction held 2 bases outside the gene matches. CDR3 in amino acids: CASSYGTSGSYEQYF. CDR3 coding DNA: TGTGCCAGCAGCTATGGGACTAGCGGGAGCTACGAGCAGTACTTC.

The V call is TRBV18, the J call TRBJ1-6; no reliable D call. The CDR3 totals 13 residues. V was shortened by 5 bases and J by 4 bases, with 6 bases between the two germline ends. Germline V lookup: CDR1 KGHSH, CDR2 LQKENI. DNA of the CDR3: TGTGCCAGCTCAGAACAGTATAATTCACCCCTCCACTTT. As protein: CASSEQYNSPLHF.

This chain joins TRBV4-1 and TRBJ2-1, with TRBD1 matching 10 bases. The CDR3 length is 18 residues. After removal of 3 bases from V and 7 bases from J, the junction contained 15 bases not matched to a gene. Germline assignment: CDR1 MGHRA and CDR2 YSYEKL. The CDR3 sequence: CASSHSPGTGEGWNEQFF. The CDR3 coding sequence is TGCGCCAGCAGCCATAGTCCCGGGACAGGGGAGGGATGGAATGAGCAGTTCTTC.

V usage is TRBV18 and J usage is TRBJ2-2, with 10 nucleotides matching TRBD2. The J segment lost 7 bases and the V segment lost 3 bases, leaving 5 bases of the junction unmatched. The CDR3 spans 15 residues. The germline gives CDR1 KGHSH, CDR2 LQKENI. CDR3 residues: CASSPQRGGLGELFF. Written as DNA, the CDR3 is TGTGCCAGCTCACCTCAGCGGGGGGGCCTCGGGGAGCTGTTTTTT.